The present TCR beta chain was sequenced within a study of blood T cell repertoires in COVID-19. Whole-study context: Collection of acute and convalescent COVID-19 samples took place in the United States, Italy and Spain. T cells, B-cell-depleted T cells, or PBMCs supplied cDNA or gDNA.

Authors' data handling: Amplifying reference gene primers gave estimates of nucleated cell counts. Only in-frame clones appear in the TCRdb table, and some are missing; sequencing was by immunoSEQ multiplex PCR. V, J and clone size derive from that table, while D and trimming were established from the DNA sequence. The sample lists about 140,000 clones, 70% to 85% occurring once. The CDR3 extends over 12 amino acids. Germline values: CDR1 MDHEN, CDR2 SYDVKM. What was sequenced was peripheral blood. The clonotype comes from an elderly woman in a cohort sampled during active or convalescent COVID-19. This sequence joins TRBV28 and TRBJ1-2; a weak D match, TRBD1 (5 bases). CDR3 bases: TGTGTCACGTGGACATCGAACTATGGCTACACCTTC. It yields the protein CVTWTSNYGYTF.